These 13 T cell receptor beta chains were all obtained from the same sample, sequenced in a study of early T cells in non-severe SARS-CoV-2 infection. TCRdb passed the 5' RACE reads through MiXCR, listing each CDR3 protein once. The sample consists of around 63,000 distinct CDR3 sequences, 13% of them appearing once. Sequenced: whole blood. Source of these receptors: an adult who was a healthcare worker with PCR-confirmed SARS-CoV-2 infection or an uninfected control (not recorded which).

This clonotype came up many times. The V gene is TRBV20-1, the J gene TRBJ2-5; 7 bases match TRBD1. With 5 bases clipped from V and 5 bases from J, the junction kept 5 bases outside the gene matches. Germline V lookup: CDR1 DFQATT, CDR2 SNEGSKA (reference sequence). CDR3 length: 12 amino acids. Written as DNA, the CDR3 is TGCAGTGCTGAACCGACAGGGGAGACCCAGTACTTC. This gives the protein CSAEPTGETQYF.

This clonotype has more than one count but fewer than ten. V is TRBV7-8 and J is TRBJ2-7; the D gene could be TRBD1 or TRBD2 (5 bases each). V dropped 1 base and J dropped 6 bases, with 7 bases sitting between them. The CDR3 spans 12 residues. The germline gives CDR1 SGHVS, CDR2 FQNEAQ. In DNA, the CDR3 is TGTGCCAGCAGCTTAGGAGGGGTCGAGCAGTACTTC. This sequence encodes CASSLGGVEQYF. Using reference TRBV7-8 and TRBJ2-7 for the parts outside the CDR3, the full variable domain is GAGVSQSPRYKVAKRGQDVALRCDPISGHVSLFWYQQALGQGPEFLTYFQNEAQLDKSGLPSDRFFAERPEGSVSTLKIQRTQQEDSAVYLCASSLGGVEQYFGPGTRLTVT.

This clonotype was seen only a few times. J is TRBJ2-7 and V is TRBV18; tentatively, D is TRBD1 (6 bases). Germline V gives CDR1 KGHSH, CDR2 LQKENI. V shed 2 bases and J shed 2 bases, with 13 bases lying between them. The CDR3 is 15 residues long. The chain's CDR3 is CASSPYQGRTYEQYF. Written as DNA, the CDR3 is TGTGCCAGCTCACCATACCAGGGGCGAACCTACGAGCAGTACTTC. Combining the CDR3 with reference TRBV18 and TRBJ2-7 gives the whole variable domain NAGVMQNPRHLVRRRGQEARLRCSPMKGHSHVYWYRQLPEEGLKFMVYLQKENIIDESGMPKERFSAEFPKEGPSILRIQQVVRGDSAAYFCASSPYQGRTYEQYFGPGTRLTVT.

In this sample, this clonotype turned up a few times. This chain connects TRBV27 to TRBJ2-2, with TRBD1 matching over 8 bases. Germline V gives CDR1 MNHEY, CDR2 SMNVEV (reference sequence). CDR3 size: 12 residues. V lost 8 bases, J lost 7 bases, and 3 bases stayed unmatched. The CDR3 spells CASVTGGGELFF. In DNA form, the CDR3 reads TGTGCCAGCGTCACAGGGGGCGGGGAGCTGTTTTTT.

This clonotype was observed at least ten times. This chain uses TRBV10-3 with TRBJ2-5, with D unclear. This CDR3 region has 14 residues. The germline V and J ends were trimmed by 0 bases and 4 bases, with 9 bases remaining between them. CDR1 and CDR2 (germline): ENHRY, SYGVKD. For the CDR3, the DNA is TGTGCCATCAGTGAGTCGTCGGCTTTAGAGACCCAGTACTTC. Translating it yields CAISESSALETQYF.

This clonotype was seen at least ten times. This chain links TRBV2 with TRBJ1-4; 7 bases align to TRBD1. CDR3 size: 15 residues. The V gene's germline CDR1 is SNHLY and CDR2 FYNNEI. Trimming removed 8 bases from V and 8 bases from J; junction bases left unmatched: 14. CDR3 residues: CASGRTGAQGEKLFF. CDR3 DNA sequence: TGTGCCAGCGGGCGAACAGGGGCGCAAGGGGAAAAACTGTTTTTT.

This clonotype was found many times. The chain is built from TRBV6-2 or TRBV6-3 and TRBJ2-1; D remains ambiguous. The CDR3 has 12 residues. Germline V gene sequence: CDR1 MNHEY, CDR2 SVGEGT. Between the trimmed V and J ends, which lost 0 bases and 11 bases, there was a span of 8 bases. The chain's CDR3 is CASSYSRRQQFF. The CDR3 DNA follows: TGTGCCAGCAGTTACTCCAGACGTCAGCAGTTCTTC.

This clonotype was detected ten times or more. The rearrangement uses TRBV3-1 and TRBJ2-7, with D hard to call. CDR3 size: 13 residues. The V end lost 6 bases, the J end lost 3 bases, and 12 bases lay between the germline ends. Looked up from germline, CDR1 is LGHDT and CDR2 is YNNKEL (reference sequence). The chain's CDR3 is CASSLGPFYEQYF. CDR3 bases: TGTGCCAGCAGTCTGGGCCCCTTCTACGAGCAGTACTTC.

This clonotype has at least ten counts. V usage is TRBV6-2 or TRBV6-3 and J usage is TRBJ2-2; D unresolved. V was clipped by 2 bases and J by 7 bases, with 14 bases between them. The CDR3 is 15 residues long. Looked up from germline, CDR1 is MNHEY and CDR2 is SVGEGT. CDR3 nucleotides: TGTGCCAGCAGTTACCGGACCTGGGAAGTCGGGGAGCTGTTTTTT. This gives the protein CASSYRTWEVGELFF.

The sample holds many counts of this clonotype. The CDR3 DNA reads as TGTGCCAGCTCATTATCCGGGACAGGGTCCGGTTCACCCCTCCACTTT. This codes for CASSLSGTGSGSPLHF. This chain joins TRBV18 and TRBJ1-6; TRBD1 matches at 9 bases. This CDR3 is 16 amino acids long. The junction had 11 bases not matched to a gene; V was cut back by 5 bases and J by 9 bases. Germline V gene sequence: CDR1 KGHSH, CDR2 LQKENI.

The V call is TRBV6-4, the J call TRBJ1-1; D unresolved. V lost 6 bases and J lost 1, with 9 bases in between. Per the germline V gene, CDR1 is MRHNA and CDR2 is SNTAGT. There are 13 residues in the CDR3. In DNA, the CDR3 is TGTGCCAGCAGACACGACCAGAACACTGAAGCTTTCTTT. Translated: CASRHDQNTEAFF.

This clonotype was observed many times. This sequence joins TRBV18 and TRBJ2-2; 8 bases match TRBD1. The J segment lost 7 bases and the V segment lost 2 bases, leaving 9 bases of the junction unmatched. CDR1 and CDR2 (germline): KGHSH, LQKENI. This CDR3 is 16 amino acids long. CDR3 in amino acids: CASSPAGTGENGELFF. CDR3 nucleotide sequence: TGTGCCAGCTCACCAGCCGGGACAGGTGAAAACGGGGAGCTGTTTTTT.

This chain links TRBV4-3 with TRBJ2-1, with a tentative D call TRBD2 (6 bases). CDR3 size: 18 residues. Germline assignment: CDR1 LGHNA and CDR2 YSLEER. V lost 3 bases and J lost 6, with 24 bases in between. CDR3 DNA sequence: TGCGCCAGCAGCCAGGCATTCGGAGGGGTGGGTTCAGGCAATGAGCAGTTCTTC. Amino acids: CASSQAFGGVGSGNEQFF.